The clone carrying this T cell receptor (beta chain) has just a few counts. This record belongs to a study of T cell repertoires in aging, cancer and after chemotherapy. The template was genomic DNA from peripheral blood, not RNA. With 0 bases removed from V and 4 bases from J, the gap between germline ends came to 10 bases. The CDR3 contains 14 residues. Germline V gives CDR1 MNHNY, CDR2 SVGAGI (reference sequence). A mixed TRB-A/B primer pool amplified rearranged TRB by multiplex touch-down PCR. TCRdb re-called the multiplex PCR reads through MiXCR, storing one row per CDR3 protein. The sample contains about 11,000 distinct CDR3 sequences, more than 20% of which appear only once.

This chain links TRBV6-6 with TRBJ2-7; D not certain. The sequence derives from a human donor in good health. Input material: blood. The CDR3 DNA is TGTGCCAGCAGTTACTCGGGCCAGGTTTACGAGCAGTACTTC. It encodes CASSYSGQVYEQYF.